The 8 T cell receptor beta chains below come from one sample, sequenced in a study of cytomegalovirus exposure and HLA in healthy donors. PCR employed 60 Vbeta and 13 Jbeta primers. Profiled with immunoSEQ multiplex PCR; TCRdb holds only in-frame clones, not every one. The sample lists under 200,000 clones; 79% were seen once. The sample taken for sequencing was PBMCs. These receptors came from a woman aged 35 to 49 in good health and CMV-seronegative.

The chain uses TRBV7-8 and TRBJ2-7; 9 bases line up with TRBD2. The CDR3 is made up of 14 amino acids. Germline V gene data show CDR1 as SGHVS and CDR2 as FQNEAQ. V gave up 5 bases and J gave up 2 bases; unmatched junction bases: 4. The CDR3 protein is CASSPLAGAYEQYF. The CDR3 nucleotides are TGTGCCAGCAGCCCCTTAGCGGGAGCCTACGAGCAGTACTTC. Looking up the rest from reference TRBV7-8 and TRBJ2-7 gives the full variable domain: GAGVSQSPRYKVAKRGQDVALRCDPISGHVSLFWYQQALGQGPEFLTYFQNEAQLDKSGLPSDRFFAERPEGSVSTLKIQRTQQEDSAVYLCASSPLAGAYEQYFGPGTRLTVT.

The chain combines TRBV15 with TRBJ2-5, with TRBD1 matching 9 bases. Germline V lookup: CDR1 LNHNV, CDR2 YYDKDF (reference sequence). The V segment lost 8 bases and the J segment 2 bases; nucleotides outside the gene matches: 6. The length of the CDR3 is 14 residues. The CDR3: CATGQGLGQETQYF. DNA of the CDR3: TGTGCCACCGGACAGGGGTTGGGACAAGAGACCCAGTACTTC.

A note on this clone: At one end the junction does not follow the germline gene, possibly because of a read error. The V call is TRBV7-9, the J call TRBJ2-1; D unresolved. Germline CDR1 reads SEHNR; CDR2 reads FQNEAQ (reference sequence). The CDR3 runs to 12 residues. The CDR3 sequence: CSSSLEQNEQFF. DNA of the CDR3: TGTTCCAGCAGCTTAGAACAGAATGAGCAGTTCTTC.

The chain uses TRBV2 and TRBJ2-5; possibly TRBD1 for D (5 bases). Trimming pared 6 bases from V and 5 bases from J, leaving 13 bases between. This CDR3 spans 13 amino acids. Germline CDR1 reads SNHLY; CDR2 reads FYNNEI. CDR3 protein: CASRTLGRETQYF. The CDR3 nucleotides are TGTGCCAGCAGGACCCTGGGGCGGGAGACCCAGTACTTC.

This clone showed up just a few times. The V and J genes are TRBV6-5 and TRBJ2-7, with 9 bases lining up with TRBD2. CDR3 size: 13 residues. V trimming: 7 bases; J trimming: 7 bases; junction bases outside the gene matches: 8. Germline values: CDR1 MNHEY, CDR2 SVGAGI. As DNA, the CDR3 is TGTGCCAGCACAGGACTAGCGACCGGGGAGCAGTACTTC. Encoded protein: CASTGLATGEQYF.

In its sample, this clone was seen once. The V call is TRBV30, the J call TRBJ1-1; a weak D match, TRBD1 (5 bases). Germline V gene data show CDR1 as GTSNPN and CDR2 as SVGIG (reference sequence). The CDR3 spans 13 residues. V was cut by 4 bases and J by 1 base, with 10 bases left in between. The CDR3: CAWMRQQNTEAFF. The CDR3 nucleotides are TGTGCCTGGATGAGACAGCAGAACACTGAAGCTTTCTTT. Complete variable domain (other parts from reference TRBV30 and TRBJ1-1): SQTIHQWPATLVQPVGSPLSLECTVEGTSNPNLYWYRQAAGRGLQLLFYSVGIGQISSEVPQNLSASRPQDRQFILSSKKLLLSDSGFYLCAWMRQQNTEAFFGQGTRLTVV.

The chain joins TRBV11-2 to TRBJ2-7; 10 nucleotides align to TRBD2. The junction had 7 bases not matched to a gene; V was cut back by 1 base and J by 4 bases. Looked up from germline, CDR1 is SGHAT and CDR2 is FQNNGV. The CDR3 extends over 16 amino acids. The CDR3 loop is CASSLVSGGAWYEQYF. CDR3 DNA: TGTGCCAGCAGCTTAGTAAGCGGGGGGGCGTGGTACGAGCAGTACTTC.

The chain links TRBV9 to TRBJ1-3; D may be TRBD1 (6 bases). The CDR3 covers 13 residues. Trimming removed 2 bases from V and 8 bases from J, with 11 bases in between. Looked up from germline, CDR1 is SGDLS and CDR2 is YYNGEE. CDR3 loop: CASSVDSSHTIYF. CDR3 coding DNA: TGTGCCAGCAGCGTGGACAGTTCGCACACCATATATTTT.